The sequence of this T cell receptor (beta chain) was determined in a study of blood T cell repertoires in COVID-19. This clone has just one count. The repertoire was sequenced with immunoSEQ multiplex PCR; TCRdb's copy has only in-frame clones and lacks some. Altogether about 220,000 clones are present, around 83% being singletons, with the ten largest covering less than 6%. The CDR3 is 14 residues long. In germline, CDR1 is SGHTA, CDR2 FQGNSA. Germline trimming cut 0 bases from V and 6 bases from J; bases unmatched to any gene: 2. This clonotype was obtained from a woman between 65 and 79 years old with COVID-19, enrolled during active disease. The V call is TRBV7-2, the J call TRBJ2-4, with 7 bases aligning to TRBD2. Specimen: peripheral blood. Here the CDR3 reads CASSLATGGNIQYF. CDR3 bases: TGTGCCAGCAGCTTAGCGACGGGGGGAAACATTCAGTACTTC.